The 15 T cell receptor beta chains below all came from one sample that was sequenced in a study of shared T cell receptors in the human thymus. Libraries were prepared by immunoSEQ multiplex PCR; TCRdb keeps only in-frame clonotypes and omits some of them. The sample contains roughly 560,000 clones, about 80% of which appear only once. This sample was also put to use in a study of human thymus T cells.

The sample comprised thymocytes. The receptors come from a boy under two years old with a congenital heart defect.

The rearrangement joins TRBV15 to TRBJ2-7; 12 nucleotides agree with TRBD2. V was clipped by 0 bases and J by 9 bases; unmatched bases: 9. The CDR3 is made up of 16 amino acids. Germline V gene sequence: CDR1 LNHNV, CDR2 YYDKDF (reference sequence). CDR3: CATSRDWSSGRDRQYF. The DNA for the CDR3 is TGTGCCACCAGCAGAGATTGGTCTAGCGGGAGGGATCGGCAGTACTTC.

The chain combines TRBV28 with TRBJ2-5; TRBD2 matches at 10 bases. Germline CDR1 MDHEN, CDR2 SYDVKM. The CDR3 contains 16 residues. Losses at the gene ends were 2 bases for V and 5 bases for J; bases not matched to a gene: 8. CDR3 nucleotide sequence: TGTGCCAGCAGTTTAGCACTAGCGGGGTTCGGGGAGACCCAGTACTTC. Its translation: CASSLALAGFGETQYF.

The chain carries TRBV29-1 and TRBJ2-7; tentative D call: TRBD1 (6 bases). The CDR3 length is 18 residues. Looked up from germline, CDR1 is SQVTM and CDR2 is ANQGSEA. Trimming cost V 0 bases and J 0 bases, with 21 bases left between them. CDR3 residues: CSVEERFDGDTCSYEQYF. The CDR3 bases are TGCAGCGTTGAAGAGAGGTTTGATGGGGACACCTGCTCCTACGAGCAGTACTTC.

The rearrangement joins TRBV5-5 to TRBJ1-2, with 7 bases that match TRBD1. With 4 bases clipped from V and 5 bases from J, the junction kept 14 bases outside the gene matches. Germline CDR1 is SGHKS and CDR2 is YYEKEE (reference sequence). This CDR3 region has 16 residues. Here the CDR3 reads CASSRTDRFRGYGYTF. The DNA of the CDR3 is TGTGCCAGCAGCCGGACTGACAGGTTCAGGGGGTATGGCTACACCTTC.

This sequence joins TRBV27 and TRBJ2-7; 9 bases agree with TRBD2. This CDR3 is 17 amino acids long. Looked up from germline, CDR1 is MNHEY and CDR2 is SMNVEV (reference sequence). V shed 4 bases, J shed 7 bases, and the junction held 17 bases outside the gene matches. The CDR3 spells CASSCGGRAGGLVEQYF. CDR3 coding DNA: TGTGCCAGCAGTTGTGGCGGGAGGGCTGGCGGGTTGGTAGAGCAGTACTTC.

The chain uses TRBV11-2 and TRBJ1-1; TRBD1 agrees at 7 bases. Per the germline V gene, CDR1 is SGHAT and CDR2 is FQNNGV. V shed 5 bases and J 6 bases; nucleotides not matched to a gene: 12. This CDR3 spans 15 amino acids. The chain's CDR3 is CASSHGKGASPEAFF. CDR3 nucleotide sequence: TGTGCCAGCAGCCACGGGAAGGGGGCATCTCCTGAAGCTTTCTTT.

This sequence joins TRBV5-4 and TRBJ1-3; D gene uncertain. CDR1 and CDR2 from the germline V gene are SGHNT and YYREEE (reference sequence). The CDR3 extends over 15 amino acids. With 4 bases removed from V and 4 bases from J, the gap between germline ends came to 15 bases. CDR3 amino acids: CASSLTLDGGNTIYF. CDR3 DNA: TGTGCCAGCAGCCTGACACTGGATGGAGGAAACACCATATATTTT.

This chain joins TRBV7-9 and TRBJ2-7; TRBD2 might be the D (6 bases). The V gene's germline CDR1 is SEHNR and CDR2 FQNEAQ (reference sequence). The CDR3 totals 15 residues. Trimming stripped 5 bases from V and 4 bases from J, with 18 bases between. The CDR3 reads CASSRGRRESYEQYF. CDR3 DNA: TGTGCCAGCAGCCGAGGCCGGAGGGAGTCGTACGAGCAGTACTTC. The variable domain in full, completed from reference TRBV7-9 and TRBJ2-7, reads DTGVSQNPRHKITKRGQNVTFRCDPISEHNRLYWYRQTLGQGPEFLTYFQNEAQLEKSRLLSDRFSAERPKGSFSTLEIQRTEQGDSAMYLCASSRGRRESYEQYFGPGTRLTVT.

The chain joins TRBV10-2 to TRBJ1-2, with D maybe TRBD1 (6 bases). V lost 2 bases and J 5 bases, leaving 21 bases between the germline ends. Germline CDR1 reads WSHSY; CDR2 reads SAAADI. This CDR3 comprises 17 residues. Here the CDR3 reads CASSEEDQGRFPYGYTF. CDR3 DNA: TGCGCCAGCAGTGAGGAGGACCAGGGGCGCTTCCCTTATGGCTACACCTTC.

The chain is built from TRBV28 and TRBJ2-3, with D tentatively TRBD2 (7 bases). The CDR3 spans 16 residues. CDR1 and CDR2 from the germline V gene are MDHEN and SYDVKM. V shed 2 bases and J shed 1 base, with 13 bases lying between them. The DNA of the CDR3 is TGTGCCAGCAGTTTAACCCGGGGGGCGGGCACAGATACGCAGTATTTT. Its translation: CASSLTRGAGTDTQYF.

V and J are TRBV4-1 and TRBJ2-7; the match to TRBD2 covers 8 bases. The CDR3 loop spans 15 amino acids. Germline-derived CDR1 and CDR2 are MGHRA and YSYEKL. V shed 3 bases, J shed 0 bases, and the junction held 4 bases outside the gene matches. CDR3 region: CASSQGLAGSYEQYF. For the CDR3, the DNA is TGCGCCAGCAGCCAGGGGCTAGCGGGCTCCTACGAGCAGTACTTC.

This chain links TRBV18 with TRBJ2-7, with 8 bases matching TRBD1. Germline CDR1 KGHSH, CDR2 LQKENI. The CDR3 runs 19 residues. The V and J ends lost 6 bases and 0 bases, in that order; junction bases with no gene match: 19. The CDR3 nucleotides read TGTGCCAGCTCCCCTGACAGGGGTTCATCGGGACTCCGCTCCTACGAGCAGTACTTC. It translates to CASSPDRGSSGLRSYEQYF.

The rearrangement joins TRBV2 to TRBJ2-7; TRBD1 aligns across 9 bases. The junction had 7 bases not matched to a gene; V was cut back by 5 bases and J by 2 bases. This CDR3 contains 15 residues. The germline gives CDR1 SNHLY, CDR2 FYNNEI. CDR3 nucleotide sequence: TGTGCCAGCAGTCCCCCGACAGGGGGGGCCTACGAGCAGTACTTC. It yields the protein CASSPPTGGAYEQYF.

This chain uses TRBV6-5 with TRBJ2-7, with 7 bases fitting TRBD2. V shed 8 bases, J shed 6 bases, and the junction held 10 bases outside the gene matches. This CDR3 region has 13 residues. In germline, CDR1 is MNHEY, CDR2 SVGAGI. The DNA of the CDR3 is TGTGCCAGCTCTCGGGAGGCCCGGGCCGAGCAGTACTTC. This sequence encodes CASSREARAEQYF.

V usage is TRBV14 and J usage is TRBJ2-7; possibly TRBD2 for D (6 bases). This CDR3 spans 13 amino acids. Trimming took off 4 bases at V and 5 bases at J, with 12 bases between the two ends. The germline gives CDR1 SGHDN, CDR2 FVKESK. In DNA, the CDR3 is TGTGCCAGCAGCCCGGCTAGCGAGGACGAGCAGTACTTC. Encoded protein: CASSPASEDEQYF.